The 20 T cell receptor beta chains given below trace back to one sample, sequenced in a study of cytomegalovirus exposure and HLA in healthy donors. 60 Vbeta and 13 Jbeta primers were used in PCR. Clones were read by immunoSEQ multiplex PCR, and TCRdb kept only the in-frame ones, dropping some. The sample includes under 250,000 clones, roughly 78% of them seen just once. Sequencing input: PBMCs. These receptors were obtained from a woman in her twenties or thirties in good health and CMV-seropositive.

This chain links TRBV6-1 with TRBJ1-2; the D is unclear. V gave up 5 bases and J gave up 3 bases, with 13 bases separating them. The CDR3 consists of 14 residues. CDR1 and CDR2 (germline): MNHNS, SASEGT. The CDR3 is CASSYSVSHYGYTF. In DNA form, the CDR3 reads TGTGCCAGCAGTTATTCAGTCTCTCACTATGGCTACACCTTC.

The chain combines TRBV30 with TRBJ2-1; tentative D call: TRBD2 (6 bases). The germline V gene encodes CDR1 GTSNPN and CDR2 SVGIG (reference sequence). This CDR3 is built from 16 residues. Trimming removed 0 bases at V and 6 bases at J, with 18 bases between. The CDR3, as DNA: TGTGCCTGGAGTGTAGTTGGAGGGATGTTCGGCAATGAGCAGTTCTTC. It yields the protein CAWSVVGGMFGNEQFF. The complete variable domain, with remaining parts taken from reference TRBV30 and TRBJ2-1, reads SQTIHQWPATLVQPVGSPLSLECTVEGTSNPNLYWYRQAAGRGLQLLFYSVGIGQISSEVPQNLSASRPQDRQFILSSKKLLLSDSGFYLCAWSVVGGMFGNEQFFGPGTRLTVL.

The chain joins TRBV5-1 to TRBJ2-2; D remains unclear. The CDR3 is 15 amino acids. V lost 3 bases, J lost 0 bases, and 9 bases lay in between. Germline V gene data show CDR1 as SGHRS and CDR2 as YFSETQ. CDR3 residues: CASSWAATNTGELFF. As DNA, the CDR3 is TGCGCCAGCAGCTGGGCCGCCACGAACACCGGGGAGCTGTTTTTT.

The chain carries TRBV11-2 and TRBJ1-2; 10 bases fit TRBD1. Germline V CDR1 and CDR2: SGHAT, FQNNGV. With V trimmed by 5 bases and J by 4 bases, 10 bases remained unmatched. This CDR3 region has 16 residues. The CDR3 is CASSPTTGGKIYGYTF. In DNA form, the CDR3 reads TGTGCCAGCAGCCCGACGACAGGGGGCAAGATCTATGGCTACACCTTC.

This chain uses TRBV18 with TRBJ2-7, with D hard to call. The length of the CDR3 is 14 residues. The germline V and J ends were trimmed by 1 base and 0 bases, with 7 bases remaining between them. Germline V gives CDR1 KGHSH, CDR2 LQKENI. CDR3 nucleotides: TGTGCCAGCTCACCACGGCAGATCTCCTACGAGCAGTACTTC. It yields the protein CASSPRQISYEQYF.

This rearrangement joins TRBV5-4 to TRBJ2-3; D is possibly TRBD2 (7 bases). The CDR3 length is 17 residues. Deletions cut 1 base from V and 2 bases from J, with 17 bases between. CDR1 is SGHNT and CDR2 is YYREEE in the germline V gene (reference sequence). In nucleotides, the CDR3 is TGTGCCAGCAGCTTGCGTGCGGGGGCCCGCCCCACAGATACGCAGTATTTT. Translation: CASSLRAGARPTDTQYF.

Worth noting for this clone: One end of the junction is discordant with germline, which a read error may explain. The chain combines TRBV6-1 with TRBJ1-4; perhaps TRBD1 as D (5 bases). Germline CDR1 is MNHNS and CDR2 is SASEGT. CDR3 length: 13 residues. The CDR3: CASSQGRTSGLSF. The DNA for the CDR3 is TGTGCCAGCAGTCAGGGACGAACTTCGGGACTTTCTTTT.

This chain joins TRBV28 and TRBJ2-1; a possible D gene is TRBD2 (5 bases). The V gene lost 3 bases and the J gene lost 0 bases, with 18 bases spanning the gap. CDR1 and CDR2 from the germline V gene are MDHEN and SYDVKM. The CDR3 loop spans 18 amino acids. The CDR3 spells CASSFPRGVRSSYNEQFF. CDR3 in DNA: TGTGCCAGCAGTTTCCCCCGGGGAGTTCGAAGCTCCTACAATGAGCAGTTCTTC.

The rearrangement uses TRBV5-5 and TRBJ2-2, with a weak D call TRBD1 (6 bases). Trimming took 0 bases from V and 5 from J, leaving 14 bases between them. The CDR3 runs 16 residues. Per the germline V gene, CDR1 is SGHKS and CDR2 is YYEKEE (reference sequence). As DNA, the CDR3 is TGTGCCAGCAGCTTGGTGGGTCAGGGGTGGACCGGGGAGCTGTTTTTT. This sequence encodes CASSLVGQGWTGELFF.

The rearrangement links TRBV30 to TRBJ2-7, with no clear D. The CDR3 is 14 residues long. V was trimmed by 2 bases and J by 9 bases, leaving 20 bases between them. The germline V gene has CDR1 GTSNPN and CDR2 SVGIG (reference sequence). The CDR3 coding sequence is TGTGCCTGGAGTTTATTAGCCCATCGTTTCGGGCAGTACTTC. This sequence encodes CAWSLLAHRFGQYF.

This rearrangement joins TRBV30 to TRBJ1-1, with D possibly matching TRBD1 (5 bases). CDR3 length: 13 residues. V was trimmed by 5 bases and J by 1 base, leaving 11 bases between them. From germline, CDR1 is GTSNPN and CDR2 SVGIG (reference sequence). In DNA form, the CDR3 reads TGTGCCTGGGCGGCCCAGGGGAACACTGAAGCTTTCTTT. Translated, it gives CAWAAQGNTEAFF.

The chain carries TRBV5-6 and TRBJ2-1; tentatively, D is TRBD2 (5 bases). Germline V CDR1 and CDR2: SGHDT, YYEEEE. Trimming removed 4 bases from V and 1 base from J, with 12 bases in between. This CDR3 contains 15 residues. CDR3 in amino acids: CASSAASLSYNEQFF. In nucleotides, the CDR3 is TGTGCCAGCAGCGCAGCTAGCCTGTCCTACAATGAGCAGTTCTTC.

The chain links TRBV6-5 to TRBJ1-1, with a tentative D call TRBD1 (6 bases). Per the germline V gene, CDR1 is MNHEY and CDR2 is SVGAGI. This CDR3 comprises 14 residues. The V end lost 6 bases, the J end lost 1 base, and 12 bases lay between the germline ends. CDR3 region: CASRREGENTEAFF. In DNA, the CDR3 is TGTGCCAGCAGAAGGGAGGGGGAGAACACTGAAGCTTTCTTT.

This chain uses TRBV6-1 with TRBJ2-7; possibly TRBD1 for D (6 bases). Germline V gene sequence: CDR1 MNHNS, CDR2 SASEGT. The CDR3 runs 14 residues. V was shortened by 4 bases and J by 2 bases, with 12 bases between the two germline ends. CDR3 region: CASSVTGFPYEQYF. CDR3 DNA sequence: TGTGCCAGCAGTGTTACAGGGTTCCCCTACGAGCAGTACTTC.

The chain is built from TRBV7-8 and TRBJ1-6; perhaps TRBD1 as D (5 bases). The CDR3 covers 16 residues. V was cut by 5 bases and J by 7 bases, with 18 bases left in between. In germline, CDR1 is SGHVS, CDR2 FQNEAQ. The CDR3 is CASSPEGPGLNSPLHF. The CDR3 bases are TGTGCCAGCAGCCCGGAAGGCCCAGGGTTGAATTCACCCCTCCACTTT.

This sequence joins TRBV19 and TRBJ2-7; perhaps TRBD2 as D (6 bases). The length of the CDR3 is 17 residues. The germline V gene has CDR1 LNHDA and CDR2 SQIVND (reference sequence). V was trimmed by 3 bases and J by 0 bases, leaving 18 bases between them. The CDR3 DNA sequence: TGTGCCAGTAGTATTAACTCCCCGAGCGGGCTCTCCTACGAGCAGTACTTC. Protein product: CASSINSPSGLSYEQYF.

This chain uses TRBV9 with TRBJ2-2; 7 bases are shared with TRBD2. Unmatched junction bases numbered 5, after V lost 0 bases and J lost 6 bases. The CDR3 runs 15 residues. Germline V gene sequence: CDR1 SGDLS, CDR2 YYNGEE. DNA for the CDR3: TGTGCCAGCAGCGTAGGGGCTAGCGGCGCCGGGGAGCTGTTTTTT. It yields the protein CASSVGASGAGELFF.

The count of this clone is one. The chain combines TRBV11-2 with TRBJ1-1; a possible D gene is TRBD1 (5 bases). V dropped 6 bases and J dropped 1 base, with 12 bases sitting between them. This CDR3 has 14 residues. Germline CDR1 is SGHAT and CDR2 is FQNNGV. CDR3 in DNA: TGTGCCAGCAGTTATGACAGAGGGAACACTGAAGCTTTCTTT. It is translated as CASSYDRGNTEAFF.

Only a few counts were recorded for this clone. This chain links TRBV28 with TRBJ2-2; D not resolved. Trimming took 5 bases from V and 4 from J, leaving 11 bases between them. The CDR3 runs 14 residues. Germline-derived CDR1 and CDR2 are MDHEN and SYDVKM. The CDR3 DNA sequence: TGTGCCAGCAGTCCTACCTCCCGCACCGGGGAGCTGTTTTTT. Translating it yields CASSPTSRTGELFF.

The chain is built from TRBV6-5 and TRBJ1-2; 7 nucleotides align to TRBD1. The CDR3 contains 13 residues. The J segment lost 7 bases and the V segment lost 6 bases, leaving 8 bases of the junction unmatched. Germline CDR1 is MNHEY and CDR2 is SVGAGI. The CDR3 sequence: CASRRQGVGGYTF. CDR3 coding DNA: TGTGCCAGCAGGCGGCAGGGGGTGGGTGGCTACACCTTC.